Shown below are 30 T cell receptor beta chains from a single sample sequenced in a study of identical twins. A single record per CDR3 protein comes from TCRdb applying MiXCR to the 5' RACE reads. The table lists 500,000 to 650,000 distinct CDR3 sequences, about 20% of them singletons. The data also belong to a second study, concerning yellow fever vaccine responses in identical twins.

Material: CD4+ T cells sorted from blood. These receptors all stem from a woman aged 18-30 years in good health.

This clonotype was detected only a few times. The V call is TRBV5-1, the J call TRBJ1-4; unclear D gene. Germline V gene sequence: CDR1 SGHRS, CDR2 YFSETQ. The CDR3 has 15 amino acids. Trimming removed 4 bases at V and 0 bases at J, with 10 bases between. The DNA of the CDR3 is TGCGCCAGCAGCCGCCGGGAACCAACTAATGAAAAACTGTTTTTT. Translated, it gives CASSRREPTNEKLFF.

The chain is built from TRBV12-3 or TRBV12-4 and TRBJ1-2; the match to TRBD1 covers 8 bases. V dropped 9 bases and J dropped 4; count of bases not matched to a gene: 7. This CDR3 comprises 13 residues. The CDR3 nucleotides are TGTGCCAGTCGACACCAGGGGGCCTATGGCTACACCTTC. Translation: CASRHQGAYGYTF.

This clonotype was recorded a few times. The V gene is TRBV2, the J gene TRBJ2-3, with D perhaps being TRBD1 or TRBD2 (5 bases each). CDR1 is SNHLY and CDR2 is FYNNEI in the germline V gene. V lost 2 bases to trimming and J lost 0 bases, with 12 bases between them. This CDR3 is 16 amino acids long. CDR3 region: CASSEFGTVSTDTQYF. CDR3 DNA sequence: TGTGCCAGCAGTGAATTTGGGACGGTTAGCACAGATACGCAGTATTTT.

The chain recombines TRBV6-5 with TRBJ1-1, with D perhaps TRBD1 (5 bases). From germline, CDR1 is MNHEY and CDR2 SVGAGI. The V end lost 0 bases, the J end lost 4 bases, and 12 bases lay between the germline ends. CDR3 length: 15 amino acids. CDR3 DNA: TGTGCCAGCAGTTACTCGGCAGGGTTCGGCACTGAAGCTTTCTTT. Residues: CASSYSAGFGTEAFF.

V and J are TRBV5-5 and TRBJ1-1; D is unclear. V lost 0 bases to trimming and J lost 1 base, with 13 bases between them. This CDR3 contains 16 residues. Germline loops: CDR1 SGHKS, CDR2 YYEKEE (reference sequence). The CDR3 DNA sequence: TGTGCCAGCAGCTTGGATCCGGGGTCTTGGAACACTGAAGCTTTCTTT. It is translated as CASSLDPGSWNTEAFF.

This sequence joins TRBV5-1 and TRBJ2-3; TRBD2 matches at 12 bases. Germline values: CDR1 SGHRS, CDR2 YFSETQ. The V gene end was trimmed by 2 bases and the J gene end by 1 base; junction bases not matched to a gene: 5. The CDR3 is made up of 17 amino acids. Here the CDR3 reads CASSFLAGGLGTDTQYF. DNA of the CDR3: TGCGCCAGCAGCTTCCTAGCGGGAGGGCTCGGCACAGATACGCAGTATTTT.

The chain is built from TRBV5-5 and TRBJ2-7; D gene uncertain. Germline V gene sequence: CDR1 SGHKS, CDR2 YYEKEE (reference sequence). The CDR3 length is 16 residues. V lost 1 base and J 3 bases, leaving 17 bases between the germline ends. As DNA, the CDR3 is TGTGCCAGCAGCTTGATTGCGACGAGTGGTTTCTACGAGCAGTACTTC. Its protein product is CASSLIATSGFYEQYF.

This chain joins TRBV11-2 and TRBJ2-7, with D possibly TRBD2 on 7 matching bases. V was pared by 0 bases and J by 13 bases, with 16 bases between. Germline V gene lookup returns CDR1 SGHAT and CDR2 FQNNGV. CDR3 length: 13 residues. The CDR3 DNA is TGTGCCAGCAGCTTAGAAAGGGGGGGGACGAAATACGTC. Translating gives CASSLERGGTKYV.

V and J are TRBV7-9 and TRBJ1-2; possibly TRBD1 for D (6 bases). Trimming removed 7 bases from V and 4 bases from J, with 13 bases in between. The CDR3 length is 13 residues. Looked up from germline, CDR1 is SEHNR and CDR2 is FQNEAQ (reference sequence). The CDR3 region has the DNA TGTGCCAGCACCCGACAGGTCTTCTATGGCTACACCTTC. Encoded protein: CASTRQVFYGYTF. Filled out from reference TRBV7-9 and TRBJ1-2, the complete variable domain reads DTGVSQNPRHKITKRGQNVTFRCDPISEHNRLYWYRQTLGQGPEFLTYFQNEAQLEKSRLLSDRFSAERPKGSFSTLEIQRTEQGDSAMYLCASTRQVFYGYTFGSGTRLTVV.

The rearrangement links TRBV7-2 to TRBJ2-1; 7 bases line up with TRBD2. The CDR3 covers 15 residues. The ends lost 5 bases at V and 1 base at J; junction bases unmatched: 5. CDR1 SGHTA and CDR2 FQGNSA come from the germline V gene. CDR3 amino acids: CASSDVGGSYNEQFF. In nucleotides, the CDR3 is TGTGCCAGCAGCGACGTGGGGGGGTCCTACAATGAGCAGTTCTTC.

The rearrangement links TRBV6-5 to TRBJ1-2; D is unresolved. The germline gives CDR1 MNHEY, CDR2 SVGAGI. Trimming pared 0 bases from V and 4 bases from J, leaving 12 bases between. The CDR3 runs to 15 residues. CDR3 sequence: CASSYSPEGSYGYTF. In nucleotides, the CDR3 is TGTGCCAGCAGTTACTCGCCGGAGGGTTCCTATGGCTACACCTTC.

V gene TRBV29-1 combines with J gene TRBJ2-3; D is tentatively TRBD1 or TRBD2 (5 bases each). The germline V gene encodes CDR1 SQVTM and CDR2 ANQGSEA. The CDR3 has 15 amino acids. Between the trimmed V and J ends, which lost 5 bases and 2 bases, there was a span of 17 bases. CDR3 sequence: CSVTRQRGFTDTQYF. CDR3 nucleotide sequence: TGCAGCGTTACAAGACAGCGCGGGTTCACAGATACGCAGTATTTT.

The chain recombines TRBV28 with TRBJ2-3, with D uncertain. The CDR3 loop spans 16 amino acids. Per the germline V gene, CDR1 is MDHEN and CDR2 is SYDVKM. Trimming took 4 bases from V and 0 from J, leaving 14 bases between them. CDR3 DNA sequence: TGTGCCAGCAGTTCCAATCAACTCTCTAGCACAGATACGCAGTATTTT. This sequence encodes CASSSNQLSSTDTQYF.

This clonotype was seen more than once but under ten times. This chain connects TRBV14 to TRBJ2-1, with TRBD1 identical over 8 bases. The V and J ends lost 5 bases and 5 bases, in that order; junction bases with no gene match: 8. This CDR3 spans 15 amino acids. Germline-derived CDR1 and CDR2 are SGHDN and FVKESK. The CDR3 protein is CASSYTGGINNEQFF. The DNA for the CDR3 is TGTGCCAGCAGCTATACAGGGGGGATAAACAATGAGCAGTTCTTC.

The J gene is TRBJ2-2, the V gene TRBV6-1; 8 bases align to TRBD2. The CDR3 is 15 amino acids. Germline assignment: CDR1 MNHNS and CDR2 SASEGT. Trimming at V came to 6 bases and at J to 4 bases, leaving 7 bases not matched to a gene. For the CDR3, the DNA is TGTGCCAGCAGCCCCGGGGGGGAAAGCACCGGGGAGCTGTTTTTT. Encoded protein: CASSPGGESTGELFF.

This clonotype was counted only a few times. The chain uses TRBV5-1 and TRBJ1-2; tentatively, D is TRBD1 (5 bases). The CDR3 is 14 residues long. From germline, CDR1 is SGHRS and CDR2 YFSETQ. Trimming cost V 1 base and J 4 bases, with 11 bases left between them. CDR3 sequence: CASSLWQGSYGYTF. The CDR3 nucleotides read TGCGCCAGCAGCTTGTGGCAGGGAAGCTATGGCTACACCTTC.

The V call is TRBV5-6, the J call TRBJ2-7; tentative D call: TRBD2 (6 bases). The V end lost 4 bases, the J end lost 4 bases, and 6 bases lay between the germline ends. The germline gives CDR1 SGHDT, CDR2 YYEEEE. The CDR3 length is 11 residues. The CDR3: CASSAGYEQYV. CDR3 nucleotide sequence: TGTGCCAGCAGCGCGGGATACGAGCAGTACGTC.

Only a few counts were recorded for this clonotype. The J gene is TRBJ2-1, the V gene TRBV7-2; possibly TRBD2 for D (6 bases). The germline CDR1 and CDR2 sequences are SGHTA and FQGNSA. Trimming shortened V by 7 bases and J by 8 bases, and 18 bases separated the two germline ends. This CDR3 contains 14 residues. This CDR3 is CASNGGPNYHEQFF. The DNA of the CDR3 is TGTGCCAGCAACGGGGGACCGAATTACCATGAGCAGTTCTTC.

In this sample, this clonotype turned up a few times. The chain uses TRBV7-6 and TRBJ2-4; no clear D gene. The CDR3 is 17 amino acids. V dropped 0 bases and J dropped 2 bases, with 14 bases sitting between them. Germline CDR1 reads SGHVS; CDR2 reads FNYEAQ. CDR3 DNA sequence: TGTGCCAGCAGCTTAGCCCAGGCCAACCCATCCAAAAACATTCAGTACTTC. Residues: CASSLAQANPSKNIQYF.

The chain uses TRBV12-3 or TRBV12-4 and TRBJ2-5, with 10 nucleotides matching TRBD1. Trimming removed 1 base from V and 1 base from J; junction bases left unmatched: 3. The CDR3 is 16 residues long. CDR3 residues: CASSLGGTGAQETQYF. DNA for the CDR3: TGTGCCAGCAGTTTAGGAGGGACAGGGGCCCAAGAGACCCAGTACTTC.

The J gene is TRBJ2-7, the V gene TRBV28; 8 nucleotides line up with TRBD1. V shed 2 bases, J shed 6 bases, and the junction held 9 bases outside the gene matches. The germline gives CDR1 MDHEN, CDR2 SYDVKM. This CDR3 has 15 residues. This chain's CDR3 is CASSLNGAGGREQYF. CDR3 in DNA: TGTGCCAGCAGTTTAAATGGGGCAGGGGGCCGCGAGCAGTACTTC.

This chain uses TRBV5-1 with TRBJ2-5; D remains ambiguous. V lost 2 bases and J lost 1, with 9 bases in between. This CDR3 is 14 amino acids long. CDR1 and CDR2 from the germline V gene are SGHRS and YFSETQ. CDR3 residues: CASSFRLSQETQYF. The CDR3 coding sequence is TGCGCCAGCAGCTTCCGCCTCAGCCAAGAGACCCAGTACTTC.

The chain uses TRBV20-1 and TRBJ2-5; D is unclear. V gave up 0 bases and J gave up 5 bases, with 13 bases separating them. CDR3 size: 14 residues. Germline V CDR1 and CDR2: DFQATT, SNEGSKA (reference sequence). CDR3 sequence: CSARDHGWVETQYF. As DNA, the CDR3 is TGCAGTGCTAGAGATCATGGGTGGGTGGAGACCCAGTACTTC.

This chain connects TRBV5-1 to TRBJ2-1; 8 bases fit TRBD2. The junction had 8 bases not matched to a gene; V was cut back by 2 bases and J by 7 bases. CDR3 length: 15 amino acids. Germline lookup yields CDR1 SGHRS and CDR2 YFSETQ. CDR3: CASSFVAGTENEQFF. As DNA, the CDR3 is TGCGCCAGCAGCTTTGTAGCGGGGACGGAAAATGAGCAGTTCTTC.

The gene calls are TRBV7-3 and TRBJ1-1, with unresolved D. This CDR3 region has 15 residues. The V end was cut by 5 bases, the J end by 4 bases, with 17 bases between. The germline CDR1 and CDR2 sequences are SGHTA and FQGTGA. The CDR3 DNA sequence: TGTGCCAGCAGCCCACCGATAGCTCTGAGCACTGAAGCTTTCTTT. The encoded protein is CASSPPIALSTEAFF.

This chain uses TRBV19 with TRBJ1-6; 10 positions agree with TRBD1. The V gene end was trimmed by 4 bases and the J gene end by 9 bases; junction bases not matched to a gene: 6. Germline V gene lookup returns CDR1 LNHDA and CDR2 SQIVND (reference sequence). This CDR3 region has 15 residues. The CDR3 DNA follows: TGTGCCAGTAGTACCGGACAGGGGGTCGCTTCACCCCTCCACTTT. Amino acid sequence: CASSTGQGVASPLHF.

This clonotype was picked up a small number of times. The V call is TRBV5-6, the J call TRBJ2-7; D not certain. Germline V CDR1 and CDR2: SGHDT, YYEEEE. This CDR3 is built from 13 residues. Trimming pared 3 bases from V and 0 bases from J, leaving 7 bases between. Written as DNA, the CDR3 is TGTGCCAGCAGCTCAAGGAGCTCCTACGAGCAGTACTTC. Protein sequence: CASSSRSSYEQYF.

The rearrangement joins TRBV20-1 to TRBJ2-3; D remains unclear. The V end was cut by 2 bases, the J end by 2 bases, with 11 bases between. The CDR3 totals 14 residues. In germline, CDR1 is DFQATT, CDR2 SNEGSKA (reference sequence). The CDR3 DNA is TGCAGTGCTAGAATGATTGATTTCACAGATACGCAGTATTTT. This encodes CSARMIDFTDTQYF.

The chain has TRBV24-1 and TRBJ2-1; tentatively, D is TRBD2 (6 bases). CDR1 is KGHDR and CDR2 is SFDVKD in the germline V gene. The ends were cut back, 3 bases at V and 6 bases at J, with 17 bases in the middle. The CDR3 is made up of 16 amino acids. The CDR3 protein is CATSDPAGTVTNEQFF. For the CDR3, the DNA is TGTGCCACCAGTGATCCCGCCGGGACTGTGACCAATGAGCAGTTCTTC.

The chain joins TRBV7-9 to TRBJ2-1; TRBD1 aligns across 7 bases. The CDR3 length is 14 residues. CDR1 and CDR2 from the germline V gene are SEHNR and FQNEAQ (reference sequence). V was pared by 3 bases and J by 5 bases, with 4 bases of the junction left unmatched. As DNA, the CDR3 is TGTGCCAGCAGCTTGCAGGGGGTTAACAATGAGCAGTTCTTC. Amino acids: CASSLQGVNNEQFF.